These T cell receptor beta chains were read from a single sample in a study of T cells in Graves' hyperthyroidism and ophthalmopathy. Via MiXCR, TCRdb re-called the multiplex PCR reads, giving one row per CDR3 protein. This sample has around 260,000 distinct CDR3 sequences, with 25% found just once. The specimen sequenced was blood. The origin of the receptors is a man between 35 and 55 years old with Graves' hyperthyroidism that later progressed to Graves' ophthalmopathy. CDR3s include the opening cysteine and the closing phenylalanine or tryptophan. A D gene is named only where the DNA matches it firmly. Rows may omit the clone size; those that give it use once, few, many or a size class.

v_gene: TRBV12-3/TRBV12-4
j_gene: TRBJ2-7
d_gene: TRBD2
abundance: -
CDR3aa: CASSPGTSSSEQYF

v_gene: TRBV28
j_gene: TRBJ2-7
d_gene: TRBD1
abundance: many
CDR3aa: CASSLPRGEQYF

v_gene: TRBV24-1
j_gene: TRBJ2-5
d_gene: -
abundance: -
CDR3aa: CATSDEEGARETQYF

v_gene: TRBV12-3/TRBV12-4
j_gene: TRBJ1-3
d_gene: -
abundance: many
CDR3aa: CASSFGQGHSGNTIYF

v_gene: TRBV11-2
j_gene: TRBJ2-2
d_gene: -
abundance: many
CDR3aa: CATGTAPNTGELFF

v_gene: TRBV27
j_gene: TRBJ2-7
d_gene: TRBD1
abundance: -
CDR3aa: CASRGQYPSYEQYF

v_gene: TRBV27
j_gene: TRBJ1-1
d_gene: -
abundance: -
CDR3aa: CASSLGVGGGGEAFF

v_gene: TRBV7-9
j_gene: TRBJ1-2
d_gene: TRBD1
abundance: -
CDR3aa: CASSSRQGGTYGYTF

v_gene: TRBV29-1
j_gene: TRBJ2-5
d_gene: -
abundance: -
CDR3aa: CSPITGETQYF

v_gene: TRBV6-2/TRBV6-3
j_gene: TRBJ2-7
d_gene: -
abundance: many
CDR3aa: CASGRGPGSYEQYF

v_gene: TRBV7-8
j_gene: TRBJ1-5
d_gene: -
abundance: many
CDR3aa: CASSLDAYQPQHF

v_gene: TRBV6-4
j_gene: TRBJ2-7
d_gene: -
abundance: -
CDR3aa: CASGDTISDEQYF

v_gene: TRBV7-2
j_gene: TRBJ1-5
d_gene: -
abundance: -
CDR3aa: CASSARGNSNQPQHF

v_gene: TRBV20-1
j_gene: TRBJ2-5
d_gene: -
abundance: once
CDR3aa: CRSSWQETQYF

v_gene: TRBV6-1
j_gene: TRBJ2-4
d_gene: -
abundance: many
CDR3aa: CASSEAGGKGIQYF

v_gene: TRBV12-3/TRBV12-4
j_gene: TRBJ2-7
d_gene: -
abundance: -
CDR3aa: CASSHGVWDGSYEQYF

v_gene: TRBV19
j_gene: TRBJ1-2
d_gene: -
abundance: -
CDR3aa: CASSIMELDGYTF

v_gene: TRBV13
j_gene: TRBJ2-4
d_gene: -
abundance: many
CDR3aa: CASSPRTSDIVKNIQYF

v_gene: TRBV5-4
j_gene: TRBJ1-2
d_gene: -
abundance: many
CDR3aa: CASRDGLNYGYTF

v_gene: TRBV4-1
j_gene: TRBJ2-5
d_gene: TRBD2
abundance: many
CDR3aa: CASSQEEGLVGEETQYF

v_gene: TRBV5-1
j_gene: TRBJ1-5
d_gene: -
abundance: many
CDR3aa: CASSSSGGDQPQHF

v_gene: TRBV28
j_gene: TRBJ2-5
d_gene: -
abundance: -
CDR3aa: CASTRQVYQETQYF

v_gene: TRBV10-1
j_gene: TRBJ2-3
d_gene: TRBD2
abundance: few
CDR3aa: CASTPHRGLTGGGGTDTQYF

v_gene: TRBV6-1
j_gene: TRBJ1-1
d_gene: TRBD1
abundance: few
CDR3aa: CASSWDSDNTEAFF

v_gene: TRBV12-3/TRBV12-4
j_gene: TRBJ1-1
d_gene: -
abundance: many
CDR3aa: CASSLPVGGAFF

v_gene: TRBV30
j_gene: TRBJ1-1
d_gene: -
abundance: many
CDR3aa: CAWGGVHTEAFF

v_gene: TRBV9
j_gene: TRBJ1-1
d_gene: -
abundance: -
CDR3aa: CASPQKAADTEAFF

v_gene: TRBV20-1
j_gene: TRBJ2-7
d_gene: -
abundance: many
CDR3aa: CSATTGRPYEQYF

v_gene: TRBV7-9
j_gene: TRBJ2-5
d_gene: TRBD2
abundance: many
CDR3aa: CASRALAGVGETQYF

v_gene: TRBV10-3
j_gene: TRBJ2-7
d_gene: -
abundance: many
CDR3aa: CAISEYSDSYEQYF

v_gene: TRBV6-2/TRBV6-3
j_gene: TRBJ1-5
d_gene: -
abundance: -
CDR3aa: CASSTRTRFGNQPQHF

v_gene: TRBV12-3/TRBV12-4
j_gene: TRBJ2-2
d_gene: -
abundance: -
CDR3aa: CASSSPEGELFF

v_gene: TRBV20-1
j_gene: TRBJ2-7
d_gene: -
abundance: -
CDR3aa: CSATPFGQTYEQYF

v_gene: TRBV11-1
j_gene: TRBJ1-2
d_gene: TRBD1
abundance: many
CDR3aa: CAIHDPGQGVVYGYTF

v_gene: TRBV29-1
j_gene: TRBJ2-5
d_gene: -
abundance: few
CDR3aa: CSTARMVQETQYF

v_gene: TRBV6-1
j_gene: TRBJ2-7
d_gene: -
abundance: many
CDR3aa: CASRPSDRAAGEQYF

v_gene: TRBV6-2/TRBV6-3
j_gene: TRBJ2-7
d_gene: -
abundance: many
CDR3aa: CASSPLGGQTYEQYF

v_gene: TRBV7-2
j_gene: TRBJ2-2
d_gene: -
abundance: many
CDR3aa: CASNFAATGELFF

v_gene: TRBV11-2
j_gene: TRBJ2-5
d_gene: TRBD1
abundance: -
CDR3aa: CASGTGGETQYF

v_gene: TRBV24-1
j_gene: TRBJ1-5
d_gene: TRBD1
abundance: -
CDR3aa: CATSEGGQGKPQHF

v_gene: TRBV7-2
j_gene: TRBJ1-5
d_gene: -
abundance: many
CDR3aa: CASSQSWPYQPQHF

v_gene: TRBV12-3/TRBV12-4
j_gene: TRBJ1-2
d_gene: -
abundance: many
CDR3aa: CASSPWGGQGYTF

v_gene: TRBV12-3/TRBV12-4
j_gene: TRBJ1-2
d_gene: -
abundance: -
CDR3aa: CASSSRDDYGYTF

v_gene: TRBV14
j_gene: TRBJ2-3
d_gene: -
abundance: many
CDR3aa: CASSQDSYGDTQYF

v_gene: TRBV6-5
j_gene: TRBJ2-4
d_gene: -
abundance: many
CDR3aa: CASTRDPKNIQYF

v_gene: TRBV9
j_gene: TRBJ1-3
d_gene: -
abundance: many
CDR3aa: CASSTWGTSGNTIYF

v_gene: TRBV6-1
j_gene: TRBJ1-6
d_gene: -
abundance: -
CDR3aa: CASSPQGVGSPLHF